This T cell receptor beta chain was recorded in a study of shared clonotypes between healthy human individuals (dated by TCRdb to the early 2020s). For the wider study: A few men and two women, aged 18 to 49 years, made up the cohort. To increase sequencing depth and limit assay-specific biases, different laboratories used diverse techniques to prepare libraries and sequence TCR repertoires. Between about 0.85 and 9.5 billion PBMCs per donor were obtained by leukapheresis. For each donor, CD4 naive and CD4 memory were each run on three plates, CD8 naive on two plates, and CD8 memory on one plate. To estimate repertoire size and how much clonotype sharing occurs between individuals, the study deeply sequenced the blood TCR repertoires of 4 to 6 healthy adults.

Using the deep immunoSEQ assay, multiplex PCR amplified TCR CDR3 regions from genomic DNA. Extracted genomic DNA from each cell subset was distributed evenly across all wells of several immunoSEQ 96-well plates, and each plate was treated as a replicate. Each replicate PCR for sorted subsets received about 200 ng genomic DNA, equal to roughly 30,000 T cell genomes. Purified libraries were measured with a Qubit 3.0 fluorometer, size-checked on a Bioanalyzer 2100, and measured again with the KAPA Library Quantification kit. Every immunoSEQ 96-well plate was sequenced on a dedicated single-read 150-cycle Illumina NextSeq 550 flow cell. The paper's processing steps were these. Because the immunoSEQ output held only junctional sequences and lacked quality scores, the filtering could not match the filtering applied to full-length reads. To assign V/J genes and CDR3, sequences were annotated using PyIR, a Python wrapper for IgBLAST v1.9, with IMGT germline references. Reads were filtered out if the reads had weak V/J assignments (E-value above 1e-6), no CDR3, stop codons, out-of-frame junctions, or ambiguous translated residues. V3J clonotypes were defined as sequences sharing the same inferred V gene, J gene, and CDR3 amino acid sequence. To compute the percentage overlap between repertoires, the number of shared unique clonotypes was divided by the size of the smaller repertoire. Richness of each repertoire was evaluated using RTK rarefaction, the Chao1 estimator, and Recon v2.1 estimates of unobserved clonotypes. Generation probabilities were computed with OLGA for all TCRbeta clonotypes obtained by the gDNA method from a few donors. Drawn from immuneACCESS, this table holds only the in-frame rearrangements with V and J called that TCRdb kept. Clones are partly lost; checked studies trace under half to an unresolved V gene and leave the rest unexplained. The DNA was the basis for D and trimming; V, J and clone size are from that table. The sample profile shows about 1 million clones; roughly 80% of them were found once. The top ten constitute approximately 1.5% of the sample.

V drops 3 bases and J drops 7 bases, leaving 18 bases in between. The CDR3 runs 15 amino acids, cysteine and phenylalanine included. Just CDR3 DNA is preserved here, 45 bases in frame from base 1. According to the germline V gene (reference sequence), CDR1 reads SEHNR and CDR2 reads FQNEAQ. The full study reports these points: Clonotypes shared by all four sorted-subset donors showed higher generation probabilities than non-shared clonotypes. Approximately 5% of naive CD4, around 3.5% of naive CD8, about 2.4% of memory CD4, and about 0.4% of memory CD8 clonotypes were shared across several donors. Pairwise subsampling led to the expectation that sequencing depth would affect the degree of clonotype sharing among donors. Only blood was sampled, and tissue TCR repertoires likely differ from those in blood. Incomplete sequencing was indicated by rarefaction of sorted-subset datasets, despite the large sequencing depth. Because the study included a small number of donors, the genetic and exposure-history diversity represented was limited. Naive subsets generally had larger estimated clonotype richness than memory subsets.

The table lists this clone with many counts. Its recognized antigen is unknown. Base quality data are lacking; no much larger clone is found one base away. Donors were healthy HIV-negative adults with no recently reported acute infections or vaccinations. Every donor was a Caucasian adult residing in Nashville, Tennessee, USA. CD4+ T cells were enriched by magnetic negative selection; naive cells were then positively selected on CD45RA, and the negative fraction formed the memory subset. After blood collection by leukapheresis, PBMCs were isolated using Ficoll-Histopaque density gradient centrifugation and then cryopreserved in the vapor phase of liquid nitrogen. Analytical flow cytometry was used to check the purity and quantity of every magnetically sorted T cell population. Each sorted fraction had its genomic DNA isolated and then quantified by UV absorbance on a Nanodrop 2000c.

Sample: memory CD4+ T cells sorted from blood. Read against the paper, the sample's cell subset or site label means: CD45RA-negative fraction. This sequence uses TRBV7-9 and TRBJ1-1; the D region possibly corresponds to TRBD1 (5 bases align). This sequence originates from a man aged 18-30 years in good health. The sequenced DNA is TGTGCCAGCAGCTTCGGGACGGGTGGGATCATTGAAGCTTTCTTT. This translates into CASSFGTGGIIEAFF.